This T cell receptor (beta chain) comes out of a study of shared clonotypes between healthy human individuals. Study-level background: Donor ages ranged 18 to 49 years: a couple of women, three men.

Trimming took off 5 bases at V and 7 bases at J, with 20 bases between the two ends. From germline, CDR1 is SGHTA and CDR2 FQGNSA. The CDR3 length is 15 residues. Donors were healthy HIV-negative adults without recent acute infections or vaccinations. Every donor, a Caucasian adult, lived in Nashville, Tennessee. Execution of the assay was at deep level. TCRdb's copy holds only in-frame clones and misses some; the assay was immunoSEQ multiplex PCR. Of some 510,000 clones in the sample, 79% were seen once. The sample consisted of PBMCs. This TCR came from a woman between 35 and 50 years old in good health. Some clones in this sample may be carry-over from other donors' samples. This rearrangement joins TRBV7-2 to TRBJ1-2; no definite D call. CDR3 in amino acids: CASSPLGSLRGGYTF. The CDR3 DNA reads TGTGCCAGCAGCCCCCTGGGGTCTTTAAGAGGTGGCTACACCTTC.